A selection of T cell receptor beta chains follows, all from one sample in a study of T-cell memory formation after mild COVID-19. Each CDR3 protein gets one entry after TCRdb re-called the 5' RACE reads with MiXCR. The table lists tens of thousands of distinct CDR3 sequences, more than 20% of them singletons. Sequences were obtained from PBMCs or a T cell subset sorted from them (not recorded which). The receptors shown here come from a man between 18 and 29 years old who had mild COVID-19 (a few samples of this study predate the infection). Cell type and time point are not known. Both conserved end residues are part of each CDR3. Fields, in order: V gene, D gene, clone size, J gene, CDR3 protein, CDR3 DNA. The D gene is left open where the match is weak. The size entry is marked missing in some rows and otherwise reads once, few, many or a size class.

TRBV4-3,TRBD1,few,TRBJ2-1,CASTLDGRGRDEQFF,TGCGCCAGCACGCTGGATGGCAGGGGGCGGGATGAGCAGTTCTTC
TRBV7-9,.,.,TRBJ1-2,CASSPRSANYGYTF,TGTGCCAGCAGTCCAAGAAGTGCTAACTATGGCTACACCTTC
TRBV5-1,TRBD1,.,TRBJ2-1,CASSLVGTGEQFF,TGCGCCAGCAGCTTGGTGGGGACAGGTGAGCAGTTCTTC
TRBV13,TRBD2,.,TRBJ2-5,CASSDLAGPTQETQYF,TGTGCCAGCAGCGACTTAGCGGGGCCTACTCAAGAGACCCAGTACTTC
TRBV6-5,.,.,TRBJ1-2,CASSYSSTVDYTF,TGTGCCAGCAGTTACTCGAGTACAGTGGACTACACCTTC
TRBV7-2,.,few,TRBJ2-5,CASSRADRRGETQYF,TGTGCCAGCAGCAGAGCGGACAGGAGGGGAGAGACCCAGTACTTC
TRBV5-1,.,few,TRBJ2-3,CASSVSGLRSTDTQYF,TGCGCCAGCAGCGTCTCGGGCCTTAGAAGCACAGATACGCAGTATTTT
TRBV7-9,.,.,TRBJ1-2,CASSPGYYGYTF,TGTGCCAGCAGCCCAGGGTACTATGGCTACACCTTC
TRBV9,.,.,TRBJ1-5,CASSGGVGNQPQHF,TGTGCCAGCAGCGGAGGGGTCGGGAATCAGCCCCAGCATTTT
TRBV9,.,.,TRBJ2-1,CASGDVGGNEQFF,TGTGCCAGCGGGGACGTTGGGGGCAATGAGCAGTTCTTC
TRBV2,.,.,TRBJ2-1,CASSVSLTGDQDNEQFF,TGTGCCAGCAGTGTTTCTCTTACTGGCGACCAAGACAATGAGCAGTTCTTC
TRBV19,TRBD1,few,TRBJ2-7,CATKTGDLSYEQYF,TGTGCCACCAAGACAGGGGACCTCTCCTACGAGCAGTACTTC
TRBV7-9,.,.,TRBJ2-5,CASSLTQGPRTQYF,TGTGCCAGCAGCTTAACTCAGGGCCCAAGGACCCAGTACTTC
TRBV5-6,.,.,TRBJ2-3,CASSLSRGNAADTQYF,TGTGCCAGCAGCTTGTCCAGAGGGAATGCCGCAGATACGCAGTATTTT
TRBV20-1,.,few,TRBJ2-3,CSAPLGGGANTQYF,TGCAGTGCCCCTCTGGGTGGGGGGGCGAATACGCAGTATTTT
TRBV6-1,.,.,TRBJ1-3,CASSERWAGNTIYF,TGTGCCAGCAGTGAAAGATGGGCTGGAAACACCATATATTTT
TRBV4-1,.,.,TRBJ2-3,CASSQGPEQYF,TGCGCCAGCAGCCAAGGCCCTGAGCAGTATTTT
TRBV2,.,.,TRBJ2-7,CASGGASEQYF,TGTGCCAGTGGGGGCGCGTCCGAGCAGTACTTC
TRBV4-3,TRBD1,few,TRBJ2-2,CASRQGTGTNTGELFF,TGCGCCAGCAGACAGGGGACAGGGACTAACACCGGGGAGCTGTTTTTT
TRBV29-1,.,.,TRBJ1-3,CSVERNENTIYF,TGCAGCGTTGAACGGAATGAAAACACCATATATTTT
TRBV28,.,.,TRBJ2-4,CASSFRSGQAKNIQYF,TGTGCCAGCAGTTTTCGGTCAGGGCAAGCCAAAAACATTCAGTACTTC
TRBV7-2,.,.,TRBJ2-1,CASSLARGARYNEQFF,TGTGCCAGCAGCTTAGCTCGGGGGGCGCGTTACAATGAGCAGTTCTTC
TRBV7-2,TRBD2,few,TRBJ2-3,CASSPLAVASTDTQYF,TGTGCCAGCAGTCCACTAGCGGTTGCTAGCACAGATACGCAGTATTTT
TRBV6-5,TRBD1,.,TRBJ2-3,CASSYGPGQSSSTDTQYF,TGTGCCAGCAGTTACGGCCCGGGACAGTCCTCTAGCACAGATACGCAGTATTTT
TRBV6-2/TRBV6-3,.,few,TRBJ1-1,CASGTRLGNTEAFF,TGTGCCAGCGGTACAAGACTGGGGAACACTGAAGCTTTCTTT
TRBV9,.,.,TRBJ2-5,CASSVVSGGTQYF,TGTGCCAGCAGCGTAGTTAGCGGTGGGACCCAGTACTTC
TRBV10-3,.,few,TRBJ2-7,CAISEVGGTYEQYF,TGTGCCATCAGTGAGGTCGGTGGGACGTACGAGCAGTACTTC
TRBV12-3/TRBV12-4,.,few,TRBJ1-5,CASSFGDAPQHF,TGTGCCAGCAGTTTTGGAGACGCGCCCCAGCATTTT
TRBV11-2,TRBD1,few,TRBJ1-6,CASSSGGQGAGSPLHF,TGTGCCAGCAGCTCTGGAGGACAGGGTGCGGGGTCACCCCTCCACTTT
TRBV7-9,TRBD1,.,TRBJ2-5,CASSWGQGQMETQYF,TGTGCCAGCAGTTGGGGACAGGGACAAATGGAGACCCAGTACTTC
TRBV4-1,TRBD2,.,TRBJ2-2,CASSQVAGKNTGELFF,TGCGCCAGCAGCCAAGTAGCGGGGAAGAACACCGGGGAGCTGTTTTTT
TRBV4-3,TRBD2,few,TRBJ2-2,CASSQDRASGYTGELFF,TGCGCCAGCAGCCAAGATCGGGCTAGCGGTTACACCGGGGAGCTGTTTTTT
TRBV4-3,TRBD2,.,TRBJ2-1,CASSQDLSGGDNEQFF,TGCGCCAGCAGCCAAGATCTTAGCGGGGGGGACAATGAGCAGTTCTTC
TRBV7-2,TRBD2,many,TRBJ2-1,CASSSPGLAGESYNEQFF,TGTGCCAGCAGCTCCCCGGGACTAGCGGGGGAATCCTACAATGAGCAGTTCTTC
TRBV4-1,.,.,TRBJ2-2,CASSQRGASTGELFF,TGCGCCAGCAGCCAACGGGGGGCTAGCACCGGGGAGCTGTTTTTT
TRBV7-3,.,few,TRBJ2-3,CASSAEQGPDTQYF,TGTGCCAGCAGCGCGGAACAGGGACCAGATACGCAGTATTTT
TRBV24-1,.,.,TRBJ1-1,CATSDHRTPGKAFF,TGTGCCACCAGTGATCATCGGACCCCGGGAAAAGCTTTCTTT
TRBV9,TRBD2,.,TRBJ2-3,CASSVEGGGVTDTQYF,TGTGCCAGCAGCGTAGAAGGCGGGGGGGTCACAGATACGCAGTATTTT
TRBV12-3/TRBV12-4,TRBD2,.,TRBJ2-2,CASSSSGGAAGELFF,TGTGCCAGCAGTTCTAGCGGGGGGGCCGCCGGGGAGCTGTTTTTT
TRBV5-1,.,few,TRBJ2-7,CASSPQGSMGEQYF,TGCGCCAGCAGCCCGCAGGGCTCGATGGGCGAGCAGTACTTC
TRBV20-1,TRBD2,.,TRBJ2-3,CSAQPLERGGYTDTQYF,TGCAGTGCTCAGCCACTTGAGCGGGGGGGGTACACAGATACGCAGTATTTT
TRBV6-5,TRBD2,few,TRBJ2-5,CASSYRASGGQETQYF,TGTGCCAGCAGTTATCGGGCTAGCGGGGGTCAAGAGACCCAGTACTTC
TRBV2,.,few,TRBJ2-2,CASTTRGYTGELFF,TGTGCCAGCACTACCCGTGGTTACACCGGGGAGCTGTTTTTT
TRBV10-2,.,once,TRBJ1-5,CASSDGDRWGSSAPQHF,TGCGCCAGCAGTGACGGGGACCGATGGGGAAGTAGTGCGCCCCAGCATTTT
TRBV20-1,TRBD1,few,TRBJ2-2,CSARWDRGNTGELFF,TGCAGTGCTAGATGGGACAGGGGAAACACCGGGGAGCTGTTTTTT
TRBV7-9,.,few,TRBJ2-1,CASSTGTLSSYNEQFF,TGTGCCAGCAGCACCGGGACCCTTAGCTCCTACAATGAGCAGTTCTTC
TRBV6-2/TRBV6-3,.,.,TRBJ2-5,CASSYYGAQETQYF,TGTGCCAGCAGTTACTACGGAGCACAAGAGACCCAGTACTTC
TRBV29-1,TRBD1,few,TRBJ2-2,CSVTGTGKTGELFF,TGCAGCGTGACCGGGACAGGGAAAACCGGGGAGCTGTTTTTT
TRBV11-2,TRBD1,.,TRBJ1-5,CASSLGQGGWPQHF,TGTGCCAGCAGCTTAGGACAGGGGGGTTGGCCCCAGCATTTT
TRBV19,.,few,TRBJ1-5,CASKTPGGNQPQHF,TGTGCCAGTAAGACGCCGGGGGGCAATCAGCCCCAGCATTTT
TRBV29-1,TRBD1,.,TRBJ2-7,CSVGDSSYEQYF,TGCAGCGTGGGGGACAGCTCCTACGAGCAGTACTTC
TRBV27,TRBD1,.,TRBJ1-1,CASRYAGTGYTEAFF,TGTGCCAGCAGATATGCCGGGACAGGGTACACTGAAGCTTTCTTT